What follows is one T cell receptor (beta chain) and its context. Its cognate antigen is unknown. The sample is drawn from a study of shared clonotypes between healthy human individuals. Study summary: Aged 18 to 49, the donors were a couple of women and three men.

Germline CDR1 and CDR2: SGDLS and YYNGEE. The CDR3 length is 16 residues. The ends lost 3 bases at V and 5 bases at J; junction bases unmatched: 8. The data were produced by immunoSEQ multiplex PCR, yet TCRdb's version contains in-frame clones alone and is incomplete. The sample has a few million clones, just over 90% seen once. Study-level points and caveats: Sorted-subset sequencing was shown by rarefaction to be incomplete despite large depth.

V and J are TRBV9 and TRBJ2-1; 10 nucleotides match TRBD2. The clonotype was recovered from a man aged 18 to 30 in good health. Sequences were obtained from naive CD4+ T cells sorted from blood. The subset denotes: CD45RA+ positively selected. CDR3: CASSGSSGSKDNEQFF. The CDR3 coding sequence is TGTGCCAGCAGCGGATCTAGCGGGAGCAAGGACAATGAGCAGTTCTTC. The full variable domain, completed using reference TRBV9 and TRBJ2-1, is DSGVTQTPKHLITATGQRVTLRCSPRSGDLSVYWYQQSLDQGLQFLIQYYNGEERAKGNILERFSAQQFPDLHSELNLSSLELGDSALYFCASSGSSGSKDNEQFFGPGTRLTVL.